The 21 T cell receptor beta chains reported below all come from one sample, sequenced in a study of cytomegalovirus exposure and HLA in healthy donors. 13 Jbeta primers and 60 Vbeta primers were used for the PCR. TCRdb's copy holds only in-frame clones and misses some; the assay was immunoSEQ multiplex PCR. Here the sample spans 150,000 to 200,000 clones, approximately 83% being singletons. Sequencing input: PBMCs. These receptors originate from a man between 18 and 29 years old in good health and CMV-seropositive.

This chain joins TRBV9 and TRBJ1-6; D ambiguous. The CDR3 consists of 14 residues. Germline V gene data show CDR1 as SGDLS and CDR2 as YYNGEE. The germline V and J ends were trimmed by 0 bases and 6 bases, with 7 bases remaining between them. CDR3 protein: CASSVGTPNSPLHF. CDR3 in DNA: TGTGCCAGCAGCGTAGGAACACCTAATTCACCCCTCCACTTT.

This clone has only a few counts. The chain employs TRBV7-9 and TRBJ2-5, with 9 bases lining up with TRBD1. The germline V gene has CDR1 SEHNR and CDR2 FQNEAQ (reference sequence). V lost 5 bases, J lost 4 bases, and 5 bases stayed unmatched. This CDR3 region has 14 residues. The CDR3 DNA reads as TGTGCCAGCAGCCCCACAGGGGGCCCAGAGACCCAGTACTTC. Translated, it gives CASSPTGGPETQYF.

V is TRBV19 and J is TRBJ1-6; 10 bases fit TRBD1. Germline CDR1 reads LNHDA; CDR2 reads SQIVND (reference sequence). V shed 2 bases and J 9 bases; nucleotides not matched to a gene: 4. This CDR3 has 15 amino acids. CDR3 DNA sequence: TGTGCCAGTAGTATAAGCTGGACAGGGGGTTCACCCCTCCACTTT. Encoded protein: CASSISWTGGSPLHF.

The chain links TRBV6-1 to TRBJ2-7; D gene unclear. This CDR3 region has 15 residues. Looked up from germline, CDR1 is MNHNS and CDR2 is SASEGT. The V gene lost 2 bases and the J gene lost 6 bases, with 17 bases spanning the gap. The CDR3, as DNA: TGTGCCAGCAGTGAATCAAAACTTCTGCCTGGCGAGCAGTACTTC. Its protein product is CASSESKLLPGEQYF.

The J gene is TRBJ1-2, the V gene TRBV2, with 7 bases aligning to TRBD1. CDR3 length: 15 amino acids. V dropped 5 bases and J dropped 2; count of bases not matched to a gene: 8. Germline V CDR1 and CDR2: SNHLY, FYNNEI. The CDR3 coding sequence is TGTGCCAGCAGTCCTCAGCTGACAGGGAACTATGGCTACACCTTC. It specifies CASSPQLTGNYGYTF.

The V call is TRBV15, the J call TRBJ2-1; 9 positions match TRBD2. Germline V gives CDR1 LNHNV, CDR2 YYDKDF (reference sequence). CDR3 length: 13 residues. Trimming at V came to 8 bases and at J to 5 bases, leaving 4 bases not matched to a gene. DNA of the CDR3: TGTGCCACCGCGCGGGGGGGAAACAATGAGCAGTTCTTC. It yields the protein CATARGGNNEQFF.

J is TRBJ2-3 and V is TRBV12-5; 10 bases line up with TRBD2. Germline CDR1 reads LGHNT; CDR2 reads FRNRAP. With 0 bases clipped from V and 2 bases from J, the junction kept 5 bases outside the gene matches. CDR3 length: 17 residues. Written as DNA, the CDR3 is TGTGCTAGTGGTTTGGTACTAGCGGGGAGATACACAGATACGCAGTATTTT. Its translation is CASGLVLAGRYTDTQYF.

The chain is built from TRBV27 and TRBJ1-4; no clear D. This CDR3 has 14 amino acids. Germline V gene lookup returns CDR1 MNHEY and CDR2 SMNVEV (reference sequence). The V and J ends lost 3 bases and 8 bases respectively, with 13 bases between them. Here the CDR3 reads CASSFTGLTEKLFF. CDR3 DNA sequence: TGTGCCAGCAGTTTCACTGGGCTAACGGAAAAACTGTTTTTT.

This chain links TRBV25-1 with TRBJ1-4; D is unresolved. Germline CDR1 is MGHDK and CDR2 is SYGVNS. Trimming shortened V by 3 bases and J by 10 bases, and 15 bases separated the two germline ends. The CDR3 is 14 residues long. The CDR3 sequence: CASSDPRVEGKLFF. The CDR3 DNA follows: TGTGCCAGCAGTGACCCGAGGGTTGAAGGAAAACTGTTTTTT.

The rearrangement links TRBV6-5 to TRBJ2-7; D might be TRBD1 (5 bases). This CDR3 spans 13 amino acids. CDR1 is MNHEY, CDR2 SVGAGI, per germline. Trimming left V 7 bases short and J 0 bases short, with 10 bases between. The CDR3 DNA reads TGTGCCAGCACAGGGCAGCCCTCCTACGAGCAGTACTTC. Protein sequence: CASTGQPSYEQYF.

J is TRBJ1-2 and V is TRBV20-1, with D tentatively TRBD1 (5 bases). V lost 3 bases and J lost 6, with 8 bases in between. The CDR3 extends over 11 amino acids. Germline V lookup: CDR1 DFQATT, CDR2 SNEGSKA (reference sequence). The CDR3: CSARTANGYTF. CDR3 DNA: TGCAGTGCTAGGACAGCGAATGGCTACACCTTC.

This clone was found a few times. The chain links TRBV4-3 to TRBJ1-5; 7 bases align to TRBD1. From germline, CDR1 is LGHNA and CDR2 YSLEER. CDR3 length equals 15 residues. The V segment lost 4 bases and the J segment 5 bases; nucleotides outside the gene matches: 8. CDR3 in DNA: TGCGCCAGCAGCCGACGACAGGGTGGGGATCAGCCCCAGCATTTT. It yields the protein CASSRRQGGDQPQHF.

V usage is TRBV5-4 and J usage is TRBJ2-7; TRBD1 agrees at 7 bases. The CDR3 totals 15 residues. The junction had 12 bases not matched to a gene; V was cut back by 0 bases and J by 9 bases. The V gene's germline CDR1 is SGHNT and CDR2 YYREEE (reference sequence). This CDR3 reads CASSLGQGLGYAQYF. CDR3 coding DNA: TGTGCCAGCAGCTTGGGACAGGGCCTTGGATATGCGCAGTACTTC. The variable domain in full, with the rest retrieved from reference TRBV5-4 and TRBJ2-7, is ETGVTQSPTHLIKTRGQQVTLRCSSQSGHNTVSWYQQALGQGPQFIFQYYREEENGRGNFPPRFSGLQFPNYSSELNVNALELDDSALYLCASSLGQGLGYAQYFGPGTRLTVT.

The chain links TRBV5-5 to TRBJ1-6; the D is unclear. CDR1 and CDR2 (germline): SGHKS, YYEKEE (reference sequence). The CDR3 has 17 residues. Between the trimmed V and J ends, which lost 2 bases and 7 bases, there was a span of 19 bases. This CDR3 reads CASSLNSQLLPNSPLHF. The CDR3 DNA sequence: TGTGCCAGCAGCTTAAATAGCCAGCTCCTTCCCAATTCACCCCTCCACTTT. The complete variable domain, with remaining parts taken from reference TRBV5-5 and TRBJ1-6, reads DAGVTQSPTHLIKTRGQQVTLRCSPISGHKSVSWYQQVLGQGPQFIFQYYEKEERGRGNFPDRFSARQFPNYSSELNVNALLLGDSALYLCASSLNSQLLPNSPLHFGNGTRLTVT.

The genes are TRBV9 and TRBJ2-2, with 10 bases aligning to TRBD2. There are 15 residues in the CDR3. J gave up 6 bases and V 3 bases, and 5 bases lay outside the gene matches. Germline V gene sequence: CDR1 SGDLS, CDR2 YYNGEE. CDR3 DNA sequence: TGTGCCAGCAGCGGCACTAGCGGGGTCCCCGGGGAGCTGTTTTTT. Its protein is CASSGTSGVPGELFF.

The V call is TRBV2, the J call TRBJ1-5; 8 bases fit TRBD1. Germline V gene lookup returns CDR1 SNHLY and CDR2 FYNNEI. Losses at the gene ends were 6 bases for V and 2 bases for J; bases not matched to a gene: 3. The CDR3 sequence is 14 residues long. As DNA, the CDR3 is TGTGCCAGCAGCTCGGACAGGGGCAATCAGCCCCAGCATTTT. Protein product: CASSSDRGNQPQHF.

The chain couples TRBV9 to TRBJ2-1, with D unclear. The CDR3 is made up of 13 amino acids. Trimming took 3 bases from V and 6 from J, leaving 10 bases between them. Germline values: CDR1 SGDLS, CDR2 YYNGEE. CDR3 protein: CASSDQTVNEQFF. In DNA, the CDR3 is TGTGCCAGCAGCGACCAAACAGTCAATGAGCAGTTCTTC.

The chain employs TRBV29-1 and TRBJ1-4, with 8 bases lining up with TRBD1. In germline, CDR1 is SQVTM, CDR2 ANQGSEA. Germline trimming cut 1 base from V and 10 bases from J; bases unmatched to any gene: 11. CDR3 length equals 15 residues. The CDR3 sequence: CSVEVVGQGMGKLFF. The CDR3 region has the DNA TGCAGCGTTGAAGTTGTTGGACAGGGAATGGGAAAACTGTTTTTT.

The V call is TRBV4-1, the J call TRBJ2-5; TRBD2 is a possible D gene (6 bases). The J call may be in error: the DNA end matches TRBJ2-7 better. Germline CDR1 reads MGHRA; CDR2 reads YSYEKL. CDR3 length: 14 amino acids. The chain's CDR3 is CASSQLGLRDEQYF. As DNA, the CDR3 is TGCGCCAGCAGCCAACTGGGACTGAGAGACGAGCAGTACTTC.

This clone showed up just once. The CDR3 sequence is CASSPGGALDTQYF. The CDR3 DNA is TGTGCCAGCAGCCCCGGGGGGGCCTTAGATACGCAGTATTTT. This chain links TRBV7-7 with TRBJ2-3; 8 nucleotides agree with TRBD2. V shed 5 bases, J shed 5 bases, and the junction held 6 bases outside the gene matches. There are 14 residues in the CDR3. CDR1 SSHAT and CDR2 FNYEAQ come from the germline V gene (reference sequence).

This chain links TRBV9 with TRBJ2-1; 10 bases map to TRBD2. This CDR3 contains 17 residues. V shed 0 bases, J shed 5 bases, and the junction held 8 bases outside the gene matches. Per the germline V gene, CDR1 is SGDLS and CDR2 is YYNGEE. The CDR3 sequence: CASSVAPPGLADNEQFF. CDR3 coding DNA: TGTGCCAGCAGCGTAGCTCCCCCCGGACTAGCGGACAATGAGCAGTTCTTC.